The source of this TCR beta chain is a study of blood T cell repertoires in COVID-19. Produced via immunoSEQ multiplex PCR; TCRdb's table is partial and in-frame only. Among more than 95,000 clones listed, 86% were seen once. Sequencing was performed on peripheral blood. This TCR derives from a man in his 70s who had recovered from COVID-19.

The CDR3 protein is CASSVAGGSQPQHF. CDR3 DNA sequence: TGTGCCAGCAGCGTAGCAGGGGGCAGTCAGCCCCAGCATTTT. The chain joins TRBV5-6 to TRBJ1-5, with 8 bases identical to TRBD1. The germline gives CDR1 SGHDT, CDR2 YYEEEE. The CDR3 extends over 14 amino acids. Unmatched junction bases numbered 6, after V lost 4 bases and J lost 6 bases.